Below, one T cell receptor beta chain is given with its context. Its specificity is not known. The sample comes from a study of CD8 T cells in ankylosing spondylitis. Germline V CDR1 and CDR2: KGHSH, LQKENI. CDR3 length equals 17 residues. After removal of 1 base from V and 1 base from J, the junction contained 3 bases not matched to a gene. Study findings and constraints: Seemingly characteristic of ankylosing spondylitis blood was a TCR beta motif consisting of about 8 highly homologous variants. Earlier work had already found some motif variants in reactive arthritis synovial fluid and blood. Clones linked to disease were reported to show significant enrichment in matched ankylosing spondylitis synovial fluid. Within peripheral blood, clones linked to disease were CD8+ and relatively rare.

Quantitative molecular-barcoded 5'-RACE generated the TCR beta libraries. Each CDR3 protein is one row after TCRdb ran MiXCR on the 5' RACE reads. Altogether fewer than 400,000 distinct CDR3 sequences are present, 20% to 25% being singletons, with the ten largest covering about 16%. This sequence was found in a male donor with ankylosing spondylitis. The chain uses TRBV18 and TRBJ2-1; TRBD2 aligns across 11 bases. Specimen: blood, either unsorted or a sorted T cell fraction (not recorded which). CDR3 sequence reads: CASSPQTSGASYNEQFF. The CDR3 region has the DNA TGTGCCAGCTCACCACAGACTAGCGGGGCGTCCTACAATGAGCAGTTCTTC. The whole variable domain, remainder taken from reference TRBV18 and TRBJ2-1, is NAGVMQNPRHLVRRRGQEARLRCSPMKGHSHVYWYRQLPEEGLKFMVYLQKENIIDESGMPKERFSAEFPKEGPSILRIQQVVRGDSAAYFCASSPQTSGASYNEQFFGPGTRLTVL.